This T cell receptor beta chain was recorded in a study of technical replicates of blood from a few donors. Germline lookup yields CDR1 GTSNPN and CDR2 SVGIG (reference sequence). The CDR3 runs 13 residues. Between the trimmed V and J ends, which lost 1 base and 6 bases, there was a span of 13 bases. Libraries were prepared by immunoSEQ multiplex PCR; TCRdb keeps only in-frame clonotypes and omits some of them. The table lists some 80,000 clones, about 81% of them singletons, with 3% to 5% in the top ten. The V and J genes are TRBV30 and TRBJ2-7; the D is unclear. Sequencing input: PBMCs. The TCR originated in a human donor in good health. Some clones in this sample may be carry-over from other donors' samples. DNA of the CDR3: TGTGCCTGGAGTGCCGCCCCCTCCGGCGAGCAGTACTTC. Its protein is CAWSAAPSGEQYF.